The present T cell receptor beta chain was sequenced within a study of shared clonotypes between healthy human individuals (dated by TCRdb to the early 2020s). Background for the entire study: The cohort comprised two women and a few men aged 18 to 49 years. Between about 0.85 and 8.9 billion PBMCs per donor were obtained by leukapheresis. The study deeply sequenced blood TCR repertoires of five healthy adults to estimate repertoire size and the extent of clonotype sharing between individuals. Different laboratories and diverse techniques were used to prepare libraries and sequence TCR repertoires, to increase sequencing depth and limit assay-specific biases. For each donor, CD4 naive and CD4 memory were each given three plates, CD8 naive was given two plates, and CD8 memory was given one plate.

From the cysteine through the phenylalanine, the CDR3 covers 15 amino acids. Left in the record is the CDR3 DNA by itself, 45 bases read in frame from the first base. Taken from the germline V gene (reference sequence), the CDR1 and CDR2 loops are MNHEY and SMNVEV. V loses 4 bases, J loses 2 bases, and the germline ends lie 15 bases apart. As regards this clone: Its recognized antigen is unknown. It has no much larger one-base neighbor in the sample; base qualities were not kept.

The full study reports these points: Even with the large sequencing depth, rarefaction of the sorted-subset datasets indicated that sequencing was incomplete. Sharing across a few donors was observed for around 4.8% of naive CD4, 3.5% of naive CD8, 2.3% of memory CD4, and around 0.4% of memory CD8 clonotypes. Pairwise subsampling led to the expectation that sequencing depth would affect the degree of clonotype sharing among donors. Sampling was limited to blood, and TCR repertoires in tissue likely differ from TCR repertoires in blood. Estimated clonotype richness was generally larger for naive than for memory subsets. Higher generation probabilities were observed for clonotypes shared by all four sorted-subset donors than for non-shared clonotypes. The genetic and exposure-history diversity represented was limited by the small number of donors.

TCR CDR3 regions were amplified from genomic DNA by multiplex PCR using the deep immunoSEQ assay. Genomic DNA extracted from each cell subset was distributed evenly over all wells of several immunoSEQ 96-well plates, and each plate served as one replicate. For sorted subsets, about 220 ng of genomic DNA, equivalent to 25,000 to 35,000 T cell genomes, went into each replicate PCR. The purified libraries were quantified using a Qubit 3.0 fluorometer, sized with a Bioanalyzer 2100, and then quantified again using the KAPA Library Quantification kit. Every immunoSEQ 96-well plate was sequenced on a dedicated single-read 150-cycle Illumina NextSeq 550 flow cell. Per the source publication's procedure: Because the immunoSEQ output included only junctional sequences and no quality scores, the filtering could not be the same as the filtering used for full-length reads. Sequences were annotated with PyIR, a Python wrapper for IgBLAST v1.9, and V/J genes and CDR3 were assigned using IMGT germline references. Reads were removed for weak V/J assignments (E-value above 1e-6), missing CDR3, stop codons, out-of-frame junctions, or ambiguous translated residues. V3J clonotypes were defined by identical inferred V gene, J gene, and CDR3 amino acid sequence. To compute the percentage overlap between repertoires, the number of shared unique clonotypes was divided by the size of the smaller repertoire. Richness of each repertoire was evaluated using RTK rarefaction, the Chao1 estimator, and Recon v2.1 estimates of unobserved clonotypes. OLGA was used to compute generation probabilities for all TCRbeta clonotypes that the gDNA method yielded from a handful of donors. TCRdb obtained this table from immuneACCESS and retained in-frame rearrangements with V and J assigned. These tables miss some clones; where compared with another copy, unresolved V genes account for less than half of the shortfall, and the remainder is unexplained. The V and J calls and the clone size are those of that table, but D and trimming were determined from the DNA. Within this sample are about 2.4 million clones, with approximately 94% of them counted one time only. In total, the top ten clones hold about 0.13% of the sample.

Healthy HIV-negative adults with no recently reported acute infections or vaccinations were included as donors. Every donor was a Caucasian adult living in Nashville, Tennessee, USA. Magnetic negative selection was used to enrich CD4+ T cells, after which naive cells were positively selected on CD45RA and the negative fraction became the memory subset. Blood was obtained by leukapheresis, after which PBMCs were separated by Ficoll-Histopaque density gradient centrifugation and cryopreserved in liquid nitrogen vapor phase. Purity and quantity of every magnetically sorted T cell population were checked by analytical flow cytometry. Each sorted fraction had its genomic DNA isolated and then quantified by UV absorbance on a Nanodrop 2000c.

Sequencing was performed on naive CD4+ T cells sorted from blood. The sample's cell subset or site label, decoded: CD45RA+ positively selected. The receptor was derived from a man aged 18-30 years in good health. This sequence uses TRBV27 and TRBJ2-7; the D segment may tentatively be TRBD1 or TRBD2, each giving 5 matched bases. The CDR3 protein is CASSYRDGGPYEQYF. DNA sequence: TGTGCCAGCAGTTATCGGGACGGAGGTCCCTACGAGCAGTACTTC.